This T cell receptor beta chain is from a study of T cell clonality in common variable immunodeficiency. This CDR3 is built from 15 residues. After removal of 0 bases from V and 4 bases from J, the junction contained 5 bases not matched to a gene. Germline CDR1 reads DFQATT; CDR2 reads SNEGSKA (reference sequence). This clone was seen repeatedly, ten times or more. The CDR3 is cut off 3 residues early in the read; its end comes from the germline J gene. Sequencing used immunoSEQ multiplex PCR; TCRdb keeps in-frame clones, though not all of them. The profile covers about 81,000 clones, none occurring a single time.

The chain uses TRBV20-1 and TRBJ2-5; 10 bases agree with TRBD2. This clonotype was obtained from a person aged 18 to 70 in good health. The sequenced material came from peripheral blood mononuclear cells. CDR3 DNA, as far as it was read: TGCAGTGCTAGAGAACTAGCGGGATTATTAGAGACC. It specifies CSARELAGLLET. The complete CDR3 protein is CSARELAGLLETQYF.